This TCR beta chain was identified in a study of T cells in women clearing cervical HPV infection. CDR3 size: 12 residues. J gave up 1 base and V 10 bases, and 4 bases lay outside the gene matches. CDR1 is LNHDA, CDR2 SQIVND, per germline (reference sequence). Prevalent HPV16 infections were excluded; only incident single HPV16 infections included. Genomic DNA, averaging roughly 1,200 ng per sample, yielded TCR beta CDR3 via immunoSEQ. Clones were sequenced by immunoSEQ multiplex PCR, and TCRdb holds only the in-frame ones, with some missing. The repertoire table contains roughly 40,000 clones. Notes on this clone: The read stops 3 residues short of the end of the CDR3; the missing end is completed from the germline J gene.

Sample: blood buffy coat. The chain combines TRBV19 with TRBJ2-7; 7 bases are shared with TRBD1. The receptor was isolated from a woman between 18 and 69 years old with a cervical HPV16 infection that either progressed to CIN3+ or cleared (not recorded which). CDR3 bases read: TGTGCCACCCTGGGACAGTCCTACGAG. It encodes CATLGQSYE. The whole CDR3 region reads CATLGQSYEQYF.